Here is one T cell receptor (beta chain) with its context. This specimen belongs to a study of T cell responses to AZD1222 COVID-19 vaccine. The wider study: Doses given second, at about 4 or about 12 weeks, were pooled.

The CDR3 consists of 16 residues. J gave up 2 bases and V 5 bases, and 13 bases lay outside the gene matches. The V gene's germline CDR1 is SGHNT and CDR2 YYREEE (reference sequence). The table came from immunoSEQ multiplex PCR; TCRdb's copy has only in-frame clones and leaves some out. Among roughly 120,000 clones listed, 90% to 95% were seen once. This specimen was peripheral blood, taken on day 0 of AZD1222 vaccination. This TCR came from an adult in good health. This chain links TRBV5-4 with TRBJ2-7, with 7 bases lining up with TRBD2. The CDR3 loop reads CASSSRLALTTYEQYF. The CDR3 coding sequence is TGTGCCAGCAGTTCGAGACTAGCCCTCACTACCTACGAGCAGTACTTC.